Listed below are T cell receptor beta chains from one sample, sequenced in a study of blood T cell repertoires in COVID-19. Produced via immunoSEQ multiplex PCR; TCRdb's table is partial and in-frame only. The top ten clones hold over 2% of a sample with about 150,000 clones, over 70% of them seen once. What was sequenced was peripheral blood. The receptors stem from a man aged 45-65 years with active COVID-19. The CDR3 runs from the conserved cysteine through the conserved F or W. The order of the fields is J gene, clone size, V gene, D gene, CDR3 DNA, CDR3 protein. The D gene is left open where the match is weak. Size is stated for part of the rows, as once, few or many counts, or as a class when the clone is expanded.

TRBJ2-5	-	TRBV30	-	TGTGCCTGGAGAAGGGGGGGACGAGAGACCCAGTACTTC	CAWRRGGRETQYF
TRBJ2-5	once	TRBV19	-	TGTGCCAGTAGTATAGTTGGGGGGATGGAGACCCAGTACTTC	CASSIVGGMETQYF
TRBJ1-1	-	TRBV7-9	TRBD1	TGTGCCAGCAGCTCCGGACAGGGAGTAGCTGAAGCTTTCTTT	CASSSGQGVAEAFF
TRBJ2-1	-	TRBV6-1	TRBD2	TGTGCCAGCAGTGAAGCAGCCGGGGGGTATGAGCAGTTCTTC	CASSEAAGGYEQFF
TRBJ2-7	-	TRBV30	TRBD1	TGTGCCTGGAAACGACAGGGCGTCTCCTACGAGCAGTACTTC	CAWKRQGVSYEQYF
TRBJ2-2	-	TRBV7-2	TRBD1	TGTGCCAGCAGCGGATACAGGGGGCTAGGCGCGAACACCGGGGAGCTGTTTTTT	CASSGYRGLGANTGELFF
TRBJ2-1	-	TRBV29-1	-	TGCAGCGTTGGGTCTCGGGGACTCCGGGGTATGGATGAGCAGTTCTTC	CSVGSRGLRGMDEQFF
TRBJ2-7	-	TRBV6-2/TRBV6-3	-	TGTGCCAGCAGGCCTATCCTACTTGATAGCTCCTACGAGCAGTACTTC	CASRPILLDSSYEQYF
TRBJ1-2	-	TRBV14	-	TGTGCCAGCAGCCAAGACAGGGGTGGCTACACCTTC	CASSQDRGGYTF
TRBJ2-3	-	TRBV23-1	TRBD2	TGCGCCAGCCGGGGTGGGGCTAGCGGGGTGAGCACAGATACGCAGTATTTT	CASRGGASGVSTDTQYF
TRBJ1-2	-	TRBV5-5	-	TGTGCCAGCAGCTTGCAGGCTAACTATGGCTACACCTTC	CASSLQANYGYTF
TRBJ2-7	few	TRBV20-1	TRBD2	TGCAGTGCTAGTAGCCTAGCGGGGGGCTACGAGCAGTACTTC	CSASSLAGGYEQYF
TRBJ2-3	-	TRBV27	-	TGTGCCAGCACTCCGTGGGGGGGGCGGGATACGCAGTATTTT	CASTPWGGRDTQYF
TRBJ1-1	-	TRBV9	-	TGTGCCAGCAATGACGGGATGAACACTGAAGCTTTCTTT	CASNDGMNTEAFF
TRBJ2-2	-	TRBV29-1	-	TGCAGCGCCGGGGAAAGGGACACCGGGGAGCTGTTTTTT	CSAGERDTGELFF
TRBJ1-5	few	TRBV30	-	TGTGCCTGGAGGGCCAAGGGGCTTCAGCCCCAGCATTTT	CAWRAKGLQPQHF
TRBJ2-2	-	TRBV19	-	TGTGCCAGTAGTATTATAGTAGCCGGGGAGCTGTTTTTT	CASSIIVAGELFF
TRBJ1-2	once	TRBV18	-	TGTGCCAGCTCACCATACCGGGGAGAGTTGGACTATGGCTACACCTTC	CASSPYRGELDYGYTF
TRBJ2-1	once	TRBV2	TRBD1	TGTGCCAGCACCAGACAGGGAGAATTCAATGAGCAGTTCTTC	CASTRQGEFNEQFF
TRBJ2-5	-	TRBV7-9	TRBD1	TGTGCCAGCAGCTTAAGGACAGGGGGAAGTGGGGCTCAAGAGACCCAGTACTTC	CASSLRTGGSGAQETQYF
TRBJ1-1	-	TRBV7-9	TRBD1	TGTGCCATCCGCACAGGGGTAGGCACTGAAGCTTTCTTT	CAIRTGVGTEAFF
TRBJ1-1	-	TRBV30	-	TGTGCCTGGAGTGAGGCATGGACTTTGAACACTGAAGCTTTCTTT	CAWSEAWTLNTEAFF
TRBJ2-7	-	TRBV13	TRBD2	TGTGCCAGCAGCCTTCCAACCCCGGGGCACGGGAGGGAGCAGTACTTC	CASSLPTPGHGREQYF
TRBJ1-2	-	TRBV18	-	TGTGCCAGCTCACCTTCTGCGGGGGTCGGTGGCTACACCTTC	CASSPSAGVGGYTF
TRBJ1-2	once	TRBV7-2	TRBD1	TGTGCCAGCAGCTTGGACAGGTTCTATGGCTACACCTTC	CASSLDRFYGYTF
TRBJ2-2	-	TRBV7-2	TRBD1	TGTGCCAGCAGCCTTCTTGGACAGGGGAACACCGGGGAGCTGTTTTTT	CASSLLGQGNTGELFF
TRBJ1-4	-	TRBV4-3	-	TGCGCCAGCAGCCAAGATATAGGATGGCAGACTCCCAATGAAAAACTGTTTTTT	CASSQDIGWQTPNEKLFF
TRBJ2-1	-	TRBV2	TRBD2	TGTGCCAGCTTAGCGGGGGGGAGCAGTGAGCAGTTCTTC	CASLAGGSSEQFF
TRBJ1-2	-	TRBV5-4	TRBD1	TGTGCCAGCAGCCCGGAGACAGGGGGCGCAGGTGGCTACACCTTC	CASSPETGGAGGYTF
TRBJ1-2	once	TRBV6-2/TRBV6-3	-	TGTGCCAGCAGTCCCCCTCCTCCCCTCGACTATGGCTACACCTTC	CASSPPPPLDYGYTF
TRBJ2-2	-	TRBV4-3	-	TGCGCCAGCAGCCAAGATTATTCCACCGGGGAGCTGTTTTTT	CASSQDYSTGELFF
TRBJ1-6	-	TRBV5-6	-	TGTGCCAGCAGCTTGTGGTTTGCCGAAACGGGAAATTCACCCCTCCACTTT	CASSLWFAETGNSPLHF
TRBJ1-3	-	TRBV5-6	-	TGTGCCAGCAGCTTGGACGGCGTCCGATATGCGGCGGGAAACACCATATATTTT	CASSLDGVRYAAGNTIYF
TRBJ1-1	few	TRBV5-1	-	TGCGCCAGCACCCTTGCGGCGACTGTGAACACTGAAGCTTTCTTT	CASTLAATVNTEAFF
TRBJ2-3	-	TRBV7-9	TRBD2	TGTGCCAGCAGCTTTCTAGCGGGGAATTCAGATACGCAGTATTTT	CASSFLAGNSDTQYF
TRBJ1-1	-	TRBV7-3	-	TGTGCCAGCAGCAGCCAGGGCTACACTGAAGCTTTCTTT	CASSSQGYTEAFF
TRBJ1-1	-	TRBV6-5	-	TGTGCCAGCTGGCGGGGAGTCGGGTCTGAAGCTTTCTTT	CASWRGVGSEAFF
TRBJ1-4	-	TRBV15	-	TGTGCCACCAGCAGAGATGACCCTAGACTCGAGGGGGGGCTTAAGGAAAAACTGTTTTTT	CATSRDDPRLEGGLKEKLFF
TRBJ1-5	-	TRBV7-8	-	TGTGCCAGCAGCTTAGATCCAAATCAGCCCCAGCATTTT	CASSLDPNQPQHF